The 15 T cell receptor beta chains below all came from one sample that was sequenced in a study of shared clonotypes between healthy human individuals (dated by TCRdb to 2018 to 2020). The method was the immunoSEQ multiplex PCR assay. Not all clones reach the TCRdb copy of this immuneACCESS table, which keeps in-frame sequences only. Checked studies attribute under half of the gap to unresolved V genes and leave the rest unexplained. In this sample the table shows about 490,000 clones, over 70% of which occur a single time. The ten top clones hold roughly an eighth of the sample. The sample comprised PBMCs. Receptor source: a middle-aged woman in good health. Some clones in this sample may be carry-over from other donors' samples.

The gene calls are TRBV7-3 and TRBJ1-1; D gene ambiguous. The CDR3 runs 14 residues. Trimming stripped 2 bases from V and 1 base from J, with 8 bases between. Germline V gene sequence: CDR1 SGHTA, CDR2 FQGTGA. This chain's CDR3 is CASSLYPTNTEAFF. CDR3 nucleotides: TGTGCCAGCAGCTTATATCCTACGAACACTGAAGCTTTCTTT.

V is TRBV9 and J is TRBJ2-5; TRBD1 is a possible D gene (5 bases). V was pared by 0 bases and J by 6 bases, with 12 bases between. The CDR3 totals 14 residues. Germline CDR1 is SGDLS and CDR2 is YYNGEE. CDR3 DNA sequence: TGTGCCAGCAGCGTAGGGCCCAGGGTTAAGACCCAGTACTTC. This codes for CASSVGPRVKTQYF. Drawing the rest from reference TRBV9 and TRBJ2-5, the complete variable domain is DSGVTQTPKHLITATGQRVTLRCSPRSGDLSVYWYQQSLDQGLQFLIQYYNGEERAKGNILERFSAQQFPDLHSELNLSSLELGDSALYFCASSVGPRVKTQYFGPGTRLLVL.

The rearrangement links TRBV21-1 to TRBJ2-7; the table's TRBD2 call for D was not verified on the DNA. TRBV21-1 is given as a pseudogene. The CDR3 sequence is 14 residues long. This chain's CDR3 is CASSALGGPGEQYF. CDR3 bases: TGTGCCAGCAGCGCACTAGGTGGGCCGGGGGAGCAGTACTTC.

This chain joins TRBV19 and TRBJ2-6; 9 nucleotides align to TRBD1. V lost 1 base to trimming and J lost 2 bases; unmatched junction nucleotides: 0. Germline CDR1 and CDR2: LNHDA and SQIVND (reference sequence). CDR3 size: 16 residues. CDR3 loop: CASSIGTGAGANVLTF. CDR3 DNA sequence: TGTGCCAGTAGTATAGGGACAGGGGCTGGGGCCAACGTCCTGACTTTC. The full variable domain, completed using reference TRBV19 and TRBJ2-6, is DGGITQSPKYLFRKEGQNVTLSCEQNLNHDAMYWYRQDPGQGLRLIYYSQIVNDFQKGDIAEGYSVSREKKESFPLTVTSAQKNPTAFYLCASSIGTGAGANVLTFGAGSRLTVL.

This rearrangement joins TRBV6-6 to TRBJ2-7, with D perhaps TRBD1 or TRBD2 (5 bases each). Trimming stripped 6 bases from V and 3 bases from J, with 15 bases between. Germline V gives CDR1 MNHNY, CDR2 SVGAGI (reference sequence). This CDR3 has 14 amino acids. The CDR3 is CASRYPGRLYEQYF. The CDR3 nucleotides read TGTGCCAGCAGATACCCGGGACGCCTCTACGAGCAGTACTTC.

This chain uses TRBV27 with TRBJ1-1; 8 bases agree with TRBD1. CDR1 is MNHEY, CDR2 SMNVEV, per germline (reference sequence). V shed 5 bases and J 1 base; nucleotides not matched to a gene: 9. There are 16 residues in the CDR3. The CDR3 nucleotides read TGTGCCAGCAGTCCCGGGACAGGCCCTGCGAACACTGAAGCTTTCTTT. Its protein is CASSPGTGPANTEAFF.

This clone was observed many times. This sample includes further DNA sequences coding for the same CDR3. The chain couples TRBV19 to TRBJ1-5; D is possibly TRBD1 (5 bases). The CDR3 runs 15 residues. Germline values: CDR1 LNHDA, CDR2 SQIVND (reference sequence). Trimming left V 6 bases short and J 0 bases short, with 12 bases between. The CDR3 DNA reads TGTGCCAGTAGCTGGGGACGCTCTAGCAATCAGCCCCAGCATTTT. Translating it yields CASSWGRSSNQPQHF.

This clone occurred once. The gene calls are TRBV9 and TRBJ2-1; D gene uncertain. V was clipped by 3 bases and J by 8 bases, with 6 bases between them. The CDR3 has 11 amino acids. Germline CDR1 reads SGDLS; CDR2 reads YYNGEE. The CDR3 sequence: CASSAAYEQFF. CDR3 nucleotide sequence: TGTGCCAGCAGCGCCGCGTATGAGCAGTTCTTC.

This chain joins TRBV7-9 and TRBJ2-1; TRBD1 is a possible D gene (7 bases). CDR3 length equals 14 residues. Trimming stripped 2 bases from V and 8 bases from J, with 13 bases between. Germline values: CDR1 SEHNR, CDR2 FQNEAQ (reference sequence). The CDR3 DNA follows: TGTGCCAGCAGCTTACTCCAGGGGGAGGATGAGCAGTTCTTC. It specifies CASSLLQGEDEQFF.

This clone was seen a single time. The genes are TRBV27 and TRBJ2-1; D could derive from TRBD1 or TRBD2 (5 bases each). V lost 2 bases and J 7 bases, leaving 18 bases between the germline ends. The CDR3 contains 16 residues. The germline gives CDR1 MNHEY, CDR2 SMNVEV (reference sequence). The CDR3 DNA sequence: TGTGCCAGCAGTTTAATAGGGACCGCCTGGCGGAATGAGCAGTTCTTC. Translation: CASSLIGTAWRNEQFF.

A word on this clone: This sequence is one base from a far larger clone and is likely a read error. This chain uses TRBV18 with TRBJ2-7; 10 nucleotides agree with TRBD2. Germline V gene lookup returns CDR1 KGHSH and CDR2 LQKENI. This CDR3 has 15 residues. The CDR3 here is CASSPNRLAGAERYF. CDR3 nucleotide sequence: TGTGCCAGCTCACCCAACAGACTAGCGGGCGCGGAGCGGTACTTC.

The chain has TRBV5-1 and TRBJ2-1; D is perhaps TRBD2 (6 bases). This CDR3 is built from 15 residues. Per germline, CDR1 SGHRS and CDR2 YFSETQ. V was clipped by 4 bases and J by 3 bases, with 14 bases between them. This CDR3 is CASSRGISSYNEQFF. In DNA form, the CDR3 reads TGCGCCAGCAGCCGGGGGATTTCAAGCTACAATGAGCAGTTCTTC.

V is TRBV11-2 and J is TRBJ2-7; TRBD2 agrees at 8 bases. Losses at the gene ends were 4 bases for V and 5 bases for J; bases not matched to a gene: 4. Germline loops: CDR1 SGHAT, CDR2 FQNNGV. The CDR3 loop spans 13 amino acids. As DNA, the CDR3 is TGTGCCAGCAGCTACATGACTAGCGACGAGCAGTACTTC. It is translated as CASSYMTSDEQYF.

The chain couples TRBV7-9 to TRBJ1-1; D gene unclear. The germline V and J ends were trimmed by 0 bases and 3 bases, with 8 bases remaining between them. Germline CDR1 reads SEHNR; CDR2 reads FQNEAQ (reference sequence). The CDR3 runs to 14 residues. CDR3 sequence reads: CASSLAGVHTEAFF. The CDR3 nucleotides read TGTGCCAGCAGCTTAGCCGGGGTTCACACTGAAGCTTTCTTT.

This clone appeared once. The chain uses TRBV14 and TRBJ1-2; possible D gene TRBD1, 6 bases. The CDR3 covers 12 residues. Germline lookup yields CDR1 SGHDN and CDR2 FVKESK. V dropped 2 bases and J dropped 8 bases, with 9 bases sitting between them. This CDR3 is CASSQSGEGYTF. CDR3 bases: TGTGCCAGCAGCCAATCAGGGGAAGGCTACACCTTC.